The 21 T cell receptor beta chains below come from one sample, sequenced in a study of blood T cell repertoires in COVID-19. The repertoire was sequenced with immunoSEQ multiplex PCR; TCRdb's copy has only in-frame clones and lacks some. This sample has over 300,000 clones, with 65% to 90% found just once. The sequenced sample consisted of PBMCs or T cells enriched from blood (not recorded which). These receptors were obtained from a woman aged 18-29 years who had recovered from COVID-19.

This clone has more than one count but fewer than ten. The rearrangement uses TRBV11-2 and TRBJ2-7, with D tentatively TRBD2 (6 bases). V was shortened by 0 bases and J by 2 bases, with 11 bases between the two germline ends. The CDR3 consists of 15 residues. CDR1 SGHAT and CDR2 FQNNGV come from the germline V gene. CDR3 sequence: CASSLDAGTTYEQYF. The CDR3 nucleotides are TGTGCCAGCAGCTTAGACGCGGGAACAACCTACGAGCAGTACTTC.

The J gene is TRBJ1-4, the V gene TRBV19; 8 nucleotides line up with TRBD1. CDR3 size: 15 residues. CDR1 is LNHDA, CDR2 SQIVND, per germline (reference sequence). Unmatched junction bases numbered 10, after V lost 5 bases and J lost 8 bases. The DNA for the CDR3 is TGTGCCAGTAGTCGAAATACAGGGGGAGGCGAAAAACTGTTTTTT. Amino acid sequence: CASSRNTGGGEKLFF.

V usage is TRBV5-1 and J usage is TRBJ1-3; the match to TRBD1 covers 8 bases. The CDR3 is made up of 15 amino acids. CDR1 is SGHRS, CDR2 YFSETQ, per germline. After removal of 4 bases from V and 4 bases from J, the junction contained 7 bases not matched to a gene. CDR3 sequence (DNA): TGCGCCAGCAGCGCCCAGGGGGCGAACGGAAACACCATATATTTT. As protein: CASSAQGANGNTIYF. The whole variable domain, filled in from reference TRBV5-1 and TRBJ1-3, reads KAGVTQTPRYLIKTRGQQVTLSCSPISGHRSVSWYQQTPGQGLQFLFEYFSETQRNKGNFPGRFSGRQFSNSRSEMNVSTLELGDSALYLCASSAQGANGNTIYFGEGSWLTVV.

The rearrangement uses TRBV5-5 and TRBJ1-2; TRBD1 aligns across 10 bases. From germline, CDR1 is SGHKS and CDR2 YYEKEE (reference sequence). With V trimmed by 0 bases and J by 8 bases, 7 bases remained unmatched. The CDR3 runs to 15 residues. The CDR3 sequence is CASSLAGQGVWGYTF. The DNA for the CDR3 is TGTGCCAGCAGCTTGGCCGGACAGGGGGTGTGGGGCTACACCTTC. Variable domain in full (rest from reference TRBV5-5 and TRBJ1-2): DAGVTQSPTHLIKTRGQQVTLRCSPISGHKSVSWYQQVLGQGPQFIFQYYEKEERGRGNFPDRFSARQFPNYSSELNVNALLLGDSALYLCASSLAGQGVWGYTFGSGTRLTVV.

The chain links TRBV29-1 to TRBJ1-2, with D tentatively TRBD1 (5 bases). Trimming removed 3 bases at V and 5 bases at J, with 10 bases between. Looked up from germline, CDR1 is SQVTM and CDR2 is ANQGSEA. CDR3 length equals 12 residues. The CDR3 loop is CSVDRGIYGYTF. CDR3 bases: TGCAGCGTTGATCGGGGGATTTATGGCTACACCTTC.

The chain uses TRBV18 and TRBJ1-4; a weak D match, TRBD1 (6 bases). Trimming cost V 5 bases and J 7 bases, with 11 bases left between them. CDR3 length: 13 amino acids. Germline CDR1 KGHSH, CDR2 LQKENI. CDR3 DNA sequence: TGTGCCAGCTCAAGAAGCAGGGGTGAAAAACTGTTTTTT. Translated, it gives CASSRSRGEKLFF.

The chain combines TRBV18 with TRBJ1-1; D might be TRBD1 (5 bases). The CDR3 sequence is 15 residues long. Germline lookup yields CDR1 KGHSH and CDR2 LQKENI. The V end was cut by 0 bases, the J end by 1 base, with 9 bases between. CDR3 in amino acids: CASSPPGGANTEAFF. CDR3 bases: TGTGCCAGCTCACCACCGGGAGGGGCGAACACTGAAGCTTTCTTT. Combining the CDR3 with reference TRBV18 and TRBJ1-1 gives the whole variable domain NAGVMQNPRHLVRRRGQEARLRCSPMKGHSHVYWYRQLPEEGLKFMVYLQKENIIDESGMPKERFSAEFPKEGPSILRIQQVVRGDSAAYFCASSPPGGANTEAFFGQGTRLTVV.

The chain links TRBV28 to TRBJ2-1, with no clear D. This CDR3 comprises 13 residues. The V end was cut by 7 bases, the J end by 1 base, with 8 bases between. Germline loops: CDR1 MDHEN, CDR2 SYDVKM. CDR3 DNA sequence: TGTGCCAGCAACCAGGCATCCTACAATGAGCAGTTCTTC. This codes for CASNQASYNEQFF.

The chain carries TRBV7-6 and TRBJ1-2; D unclear. Germline-derived CDR1 and CDR2 are SGHVS and FNYEAQ. V lost 5 bases to trimming and J lost 4 bases, with 14 bases between them. There are 14 residues in the CDR3. CDR3 DNA sequence: TGTGCCAGCAGCGAAGGTGACATGGTCTATGGCTACACCTTC. Its translation: CASSEGDMVYGYTF.

This clone was picked up many times. This chain joins TRBV7-9 and TRBJ1-1; the match to TRBD1 covers 10 bases. The CDR3 is made up of 17 amino acids. Losses at the gene ends were 4 bases for V and 2 bases for J; bases not matched to a gene: 10. Germline V gives CDR1 SEHNR, CDR2 FQNEAQ (reference sequence). The CDR3 sequence: CASSYTGTGARNTEAFF. CDR3 in DNA: TGTGCCAGCAGCTACACCGGGACAGGGGCCCGAAACACTGAAGCTTTCTTT.

This rearrangement joins TRBV20-1 to TRBJ1-2; tentatively, D is TRBD1 (5 bases). CDR3 size: 14 residues. Trimming cost V 3 bases and J 6 bases, with 17 bases left between them. CDR1 and CDR2 (germline): DFQATT, SNEGSKA (reference sequence). This CDR3 is CSASWGGGMNGYTF. In DNA form, the CDR3 reads TGCAGTGCTAGTTGGGGCGGGGGGATGAATGGCTACACCTTC.

This sequence joins TRBV18 and TRBJ1-1, with a weak D call TRBD1 (6 bases). Trimming pared 6 bases from V and 6 bases from J, leaving 14 bases between. The CDR3 totals 13 residues. Germline CDR1 is KGHSH and CDR2 is LQKENI. The CDR3 loop reads CASSPTGRAEAFF. CDR3 bases: TGTGCCAGCTCGCCTACAGGGAGGGCTGAAGCTTTCTTT.

J is TRBJ1-1 and V is TRBV10-3; TRBD1 aligns across 8 bases. Germline V gene data show CDR1 as ENHRY and CDR2 as SYGVKD. V lost 9 bases, J lost 6 bases, and 9 bases stayed unmatched. CDR3 size: 13 residues. The CDR3: CAITGGPSSEAFF. For the CDR3, the DNA is TGTGCCATTACAGGGGGACCGAGCTCTGAAGCTTTCTTT.

The rearrangement uses TRBV12-3 or TRBV12-4 and TRBJ2-7; D unclear. This CDR3 region has 12 residues. V was trimmed by 3 bases and J by 4 bases, leaving 7 bases between them. This chain's CDR3 is CASSFTYYEQYF. Here the CDR3 DNA reads TGTGCCAGCAGTTTCACTTATTACGAGCAGTACTTC.

The chain couples TRBV30 to TRBJ2-3, with 9 bases fitting TRBD1. Germline CDR1 GTSNPN, CDR2 SVGIG (reference sequence). The CDR3 length is 15 residues. With V trimmed by 2 bases and J by 1 base, 4 bases remained unmatched. CDR3 protein: CAWSRDRVGTDTQYF. DNA for the CDR3: TGTGCCTGGAGTCGGGACAGGGTTGGCACAGATACGCAGTATTTT. The whole variable domain, filled in from reference TRBV30 and TRBJ2-3, reads SQTIHQWPATLVQPVGSPLSLECTVEGTSNPNLYWYRQAAGRGLQLLFYSVGIGQISSEVPQNLSASRPQDRQFILSSKKLLLSDSGFYLCAWSRDRVGTDTQYFGPGTRLTVL.

The CDR3 protein is CASSYSGTGDTGELFF. In nucleotides, the CDR3 is TGTGCCAGCAGTTACTCCGGGACAGGGGACACCGGGGAGCTGTTTTTT. The V call is TRBV6-5, the J call TRBJ2-2; 10 bases match TRBD1. The CDR3 has 16 residues. The V gene end was trimmed by 0 bases and the J gene end by 3 bases; junction bases not matched to a gene: 1. Germline lookup yields CDR1 MNHEY and CDR2 SVGAGI.

The gene calls are TRBV7-3 and TRBJ2-6; no clear D gene. Trimming pared 5 bases from V and 0 bases from J, leaving 8 bases between. From germline, CDR1 is SGHTA and CDR2 FQGTGA. This CDR3 has 15 amino acids. CDR3 sequence: CASSPQDSGANVLTF. The CDR3, as DNA: TGTGCCAGCAGCCCTCAGGACTCTGGGGCCAACGTCCTGACTTTC.

The chain links TRBV5-1 to TRBJ1-1, with 7 nucleotides matching TRBD1. The CDR3 loop spans 14 amino acids. Germline loops: CDR1 SGHRS, CDR2 YFSETQ. The V segment lost 0 bases and the J segment 1 base; nucleotides outside the gene matches: 0. The CDR3 here is CASSLGTGNTEAFF. DNA for the CDR3: TGCGCCAGCAGCTTGGGGACAGGGAACACTGAAGCTTTCTTT.

This clone occurred once. The J gene is TRBJ2-1, the V gene TRBV11-3; D perhaps matches TRBD2 (6 bases). The CDR3 contains 15 residues. V was shortened by 6 bases and J by 0 bases, with 12 bases between the two germline ends. The V gene's germline CDR1 is SGHNT and CDR2 YENEEA. The CDR3 spells CASSSGRGSYNEQFF. CDR3 DNA sequence: TGTGCCAGCAGTTCAGGGCGGGGCTCCTACAATGAGCAGTTCTTC. Full variable domain (remainder filled in from reference TRBV11-3 and TRBJ2-1): EAGVVQSPRYKIIEKKQPVAFWCNPISGHNTLYWYLQNLGQGPELLIRYENEEAVDDSQLPKDRFSAERLKGVDSTLKIQPAELGDSAVYLCASSSGRGSYNEQFFGPGTRLTVL.

The chain joins TRBV24-1 to TRBJ2-1; D might be TRBD2 (6 bases). Germline V CDR1 and CDR2: KGHDR, SFDVKD. V was pared by 6 bases and J by 0 bases, with 14 bases between. The CDR3 runs to 16 residues. CDR3 sequence (DNA): TGTGCCACCAGTTCTTCACTAGCTAGCTCCTACAATGAGCAGTTCTTC. Translation: CATSSSLASSYNEQFF.

This clone appeared a single time. The chain is built from TRBV18 and TRBJ1-2; D gene uncertain. Germline lookup yields CDR1 KGHSH and CDR2 LQKENI. The V end was cut by 0 bases, the J end by 4 bases, with 9 bases between. This CDR3 has 14 amino acids. Here the CDR3 DNA reads TGTGCCAGCTCACCACCTGAGAGGTCCTATGGCTACACCTTC. It translates to CASSPPERSYGYTF.